This T cell receptor (beta chain) was retrieved from a study of CD8 T cells in ankylosing spondylitis. Study-wide results and caveats: Roughly eight highly homologous variants formed a TCR beta motif that appeared characteristic of ankylosing spondylitis blood. Relatively rare in peripheral blood, disease-linked clones were also CD8+. As reported, disease-linked clones showed significant enrichment in matched ankylosing spondylitis synovial fluid.

By quantitative 5'-RACE with molecular barcodes, the TCR beta libraries were made. One entry per CDR3 protein, called by TCRdb with MiXCR from the 5' RACE reads. In the table there are about 130,000 distinct CDR3 sequences, 17% of which are singletons. Concerning this clonotype: Antigen specificity is unknown.

Sequenced material: blood, either unsorted or a sorted T cell fraction (not recorded which). This sequence was found in a male donor with ankylosing spondylitis.

The CDR3 nucleotides are TGTGCCAGCAGCGTAGGAGGGGGGCCCGTCTCCTACAATGAGCAGTTCTTC. It specifies CASSVGGGPVSYNEQFF. The chain joins TRBV9 to TRBJ2-1, with D tentatively TRBD1 or TRBD2 (6 bases each). This CDR3 is 17 amino acids long. CDR1 SGDLS and CDR2 YYNGEE come from the germline V gene. V was clipped by 0 bases and J by 0 bases, with 13 bases between them.